A selection of T cell receptor beta chains follows, all from one sample in a study of response to subunit inactivated influenza vaccine. TCRdb called the RT-PCR reads again in MiXCR, with one record for every CDR3 protein. The sample has 500,000 to 650,000 distinct CDR3 sequences; roughly 8.2% are singletons. Sequenced here: PBMCs from blood, sampled less than 25 months after vaccination. All receptors come from a man between 50 and 75 years old who received an inactivated influenza vaccine. The CDR3 runs from the conserved cysteine through the conserved F or W. D genes are given only for firm matches. Only part of the rows carry a size: once, few, many, or a class if the clone is expanded.

. 17 TRBJ2-2 few TRBV12-3/TRBV12-4 CASSLRAGPYATGELFF TGTGCCAGCAGTTTAAGGGCCGGGCCTTATGCCACCGGGGAGCTGTTTTTT
. 16 TRBJ2-3 . TRBV18 CASSAHPPASTDTQYF TGTGCCAGCTCCGCTCACCCCCCAGCCAGCACAGATACGCAGTATTTT
. 15 TRBJ1-1 many TRBV5-4 CASSLAVTGGAEAFF TGTGCCAGCAGCTTGGCCGTGACGGGCGGGGCTGAAGCTTTCTTT
. 17 TRBJ2-1 . TRBV21-1 CASSKRVFGGSYNEQFF TGTGCCAGCAGCAAGCGGGTCTTTGGGGGGTCCTACAATGAGCAGTTCTTC
. 14 TRBJ2-7 few TRBV20-1 CSARERAVNYEQYF TGCAGTGCTAGGGAGCGAGCGGTTAATTACGAGCAGTACTTC
. 13 TRBJ2-1 few TRBV20-1 CSARDRTHNEQFF TGCAGTGCTAGAGATCGGACCCACAATGAGCAGTTCTTC
. 18 TRBJ2-5 few TRBV21-1 CASPHLIPVDRKQETQYF TGTGCCAGCCCCCACCTGATCCCGGTGGACAGAAAGCAAGAGACCCAGTACTTC
TRBD2 15 TRBJ2-1 many TRBV27 CASSRTGTRSNEQFF TGTGCCAGCAGTCGAACCGGGACTAGGTCTAATGAGCAGTTCTTC
TRBD1 15 TRBJ1-1 many TRBV5-1 CASSGWTGKNTEAFF TGCGCCAGCAGCGGTTGGACAGGGAAGAACACTGAAGCTTTCTTT
. 16 TRBJ1-6 many TRBV7-2 CASSPLRTGGYSPLHF TGTGCCAGCAGCCCGTTGCGGACTGGGGGTTATTCACCCCTCCACTTT
TRBD1 14 TRBJ2-1 few TRBV10-3 CAISEQGAYNEQFF TGTGCCATCAGTGAACAGGGGGCATACAATGAGCAGTTCTTC
. 14 TRBJ2-3 few TRBV5-1 CASSVGGAIDTQYF TGCGCCAGCAGCGTGGGGGGCGCGATAGATACGCAGTATTTT
. 15 TRBJ2-7 few TRBV6-1 CASSTLVSGTYEQYF TGTGCCAGCTCGACCCTTGTTAGCGGAACCTACGAGCAGTACTTC
. 16 TRBJ2-1 many TRBV24-1 CATSDAAAITYNEQFF TGTGCCACCAGTGATGCAGCAGCAATCACCTACAATGAGCAGTTCTTC
TRBD2 15 TRBJ2-7 few TRBV14 CASSLAPSGIYEQYF TGTGCCAGCAGCCTAGCTCCTAGCGGGATCTACGAGCAGTACTTC
. 14 TRBJ1-1 many TRBV6-2/TRBV6-3 CASSYSPGNTEAFF TGTGCCAGCAGTTACTCTCCCGGGAACACTGAAGCTTTCTTT
TRBD1 15 TRBJ1-2 few TRBV5-6 CASSAAGGGIYGYTF TGTGCCAGCAGCGCCGCGGGAGGGGGCATCTATGGCTACACCTTC
. 14 TRBJ2-1 many TRBV25-1 CASSEYRASNEQFF TGTGCCAGCAGTGAATATCGCGCCTCCAATGAGCAGTTCTTC
. 12 TRBJ1-5 many TRBV6-1 CASSEWASSQHF TGTGCCAGCAGTGAATGGGCATCGTCCCAGCATTTT
. 16 TRBJ2-3 few TRBV4-1 CASSQGVGGFADTQYF TGCGCCAGCAGCCAAGGGGTAGGGGGGTTCGCAGATACGCAGTATTTT
. 13 TRBJ2-7 many TRBV25-1 CASNPGHLREQYF TGTGCCAGCAATCCGGGACATCTTAGGGAGCAGTACTTC
. 11 TRBJ1-1 few TRBV12-3/TRBV12-4 CASRWGTEAFF TGTGCCAGCAGGTGGGGCACTGAAGCTTTCTTT
. 15 TRBJ2-3 many TRBV29-1 CSVRSGTTSTDTQYF TGCAGCGTGAGGAGCGGTACTACTAGCACAGATACGCAGTATTTT
. 16 TRBJ2-1 . TRBV7-6 CASSPRYRSSYNEQFF TGTGCCAGCAGCCCCCGGTACAGGAGCTCCTACAATGAGCAGTTCTTC